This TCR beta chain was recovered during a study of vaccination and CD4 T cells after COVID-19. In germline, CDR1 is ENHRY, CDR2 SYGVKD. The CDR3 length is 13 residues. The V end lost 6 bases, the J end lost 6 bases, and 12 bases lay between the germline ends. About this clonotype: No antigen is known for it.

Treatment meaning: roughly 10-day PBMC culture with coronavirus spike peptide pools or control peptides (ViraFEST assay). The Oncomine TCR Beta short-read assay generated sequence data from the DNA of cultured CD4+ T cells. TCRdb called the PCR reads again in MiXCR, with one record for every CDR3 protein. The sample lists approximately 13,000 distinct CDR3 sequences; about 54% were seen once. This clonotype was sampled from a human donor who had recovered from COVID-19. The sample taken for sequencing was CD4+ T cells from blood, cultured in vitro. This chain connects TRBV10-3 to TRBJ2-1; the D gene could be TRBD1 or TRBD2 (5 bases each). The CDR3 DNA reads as TGTGCCATCAGGGGGGAAGGGTCCAATGAGCAGTTCTTC. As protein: CAIRGEGSNEQFF.